Below, 21 T cell receptor beta chains from the same sample are listed, as sequenced in a study of blood T cell repertoires in COVID-19. Only in-frame clones appear in the TCRdb table, and some are missing; sequencing was by immunoSEQ multiplex PCR. The top ten clones hold around 60% of a sample with tens of thousands of clones, around 84% of them seen once. Sequencing was performed on peripheral blood. Source of these receptors: a man aged 65 to 79 with acute or convalescent COVID-19.

The chain joins TRBV5-1 to TRBJ1-2; D might be TRBD1 (6 bases). The CDR3 has 14 amino acids. V lost 4 bases and J lost 6, with 16 bases in between. Germline-derived CDR1 and CDR2 are SGHRS and YFSETQ. In nucleotides, the CDR3 is TGCGCCAGCAGCAGTCTGACAGGAAGGGATGGCTACACCTTC. It codes for CASSSLTGRDGYTF.

In DNA, the CDR3 is TGTGCCAGCAGCCAACCGGGACTAGCGGGGAACTACGAGCAGTACTTC. Its protein product is CASSQPGLAGNYEQYF. The V call is TRBV14, the J call TRBJ2-7, with 13 bases matching TRBD2. This CDR3 is built from 16 residues. V lost 2 bases and J lost 3; bases outside the gene matches: 4. The germline CDR1 and CDR2 sequences are SGHDN and FVKESK. Complete variable domain (other parts from reference TRBV14 and TRBJ2-7): EAGVTQFPSHSVIEKGQTVTLRCDPISGHDNLYWYRRVMGKEIKFLLHFVKESKQDESGMPNNRFLAERTGGTYSTLKVQPAELEDSGVYFCASSQPGLAGNYEQYFGPGTRLTVT.

J is TRBJ2-3 and V is TRBV7-9, with 8 bases that match TRBD1. Germline V gene lookup returns CDR1 SEHNR and CDR2 FQNEAQ (reference sequence). Losses at the gene ends were 0 bases for V and 3 bases for J; bases not matched to a gene: 8. The CDR3 length is 17 residues. This CDR3 reads CASSLAYGTGPTDTQYF. The CDR3, as DNA: TGTGCCAGCAGCTTAGCTTACGGGACAGGTCCTACAGATACGCAGTATTTT.

This rearrangement joins TRBV5-5 to TRBJ1-4; D may be TRBD1 (5 bases). V was trimmed by 5 bases and J by 10 bases, leaving 15 bases between them. Germline V CDR1 and CDR2: SGHKS, YYEKEE (reference sequence). The CDR3 totals 13 residues. The CDR3 nucleotides read TGTGCCAGCAGTTTCGGGTGGGGGGGAAAACTGTTTTTT. This translates into CASSFGWGGKLFF.

V usage is TRBV20-1 and J usage is TRBJ1-3; D is possibly TRBD1 (6 bases). CDR1 and CDR2 from the germline V gene are DFQATT and SNEGSKA (reference sequence). This CDR3 has 14 amino acids. With 3 bases removed from V and 0 bases from J, the gap between germline ends came to 9 bases. The CDR3: CSASKDSSGNTIYF. The CDR3 nucleotides are TGCAGTGCTAGTAAGGACAGCTCTGGAAACACCATATATTTT.

Only a few counts were recorded for this clone. This chain links TRBV7-2 with TRBJ1-3; no clear D. V was trimmed by 6 bases and J by 11 bases, leaving 11 bases between them. Germline V gene data show CDR1 as SGHTA and CDR2 as FQGNSA. CDR3 size: 11 residues. CDR3 region: CASSPFPAIYF. Written as DNA, the CDR3 is TGTGCCAGCAGTCCATTTCCAGCCATATATTTT.

The chain carries TRBV6-5 and TRBJ1-2; TRBD1 agrees at 7 bases. After removal of 6 bases from V and 2 bases from J, the junction contained 3 bases not matched to a gene. The germline CDR1 and CDR2 sequences are MNHEY and SVGAGI. The CDR3 covers 13 residues. The CDR3 DNA follows: TGTGCCAGCAGGGCGACAGGGAACTATGGCTACACCTTC. Its protein is CASRATGNYGYTF.

This clone appeared once. In DNA form, the CDR3 reads TGTGCCAGCAGTCAACCGACGACTCGCAATCAGCCCCAGCATTTT. Its protein is CASSQPTTRNQPQHF. The chain is built from TRBV28 and TRBJ1-5; D not resolved. The CDR3 spans 15 residues. Germline CDR1 is MDHEN and CDR2 is SYDVKM. The V end lost 5 bases, the J end lost 2 bases, and 13 bases lay between the germline ends.

There are a few counts of this clone. The CDR3 DNA sequence: TGTGCCAGCAGCGTAATCGACAGTGGTGAAAAACTGTTTTTT. This gives the protein CASSVIDSGEKLFF. J is TRBJ1-4 and V is TRBV9; maybe TRBD1 (5 bases). The V end lost 1 base, the J end lost 7 bases, and 11 bases lay between the germline ends. Germline assignment: CDR1 SGDLS and CDR2 YYNGEE. The CDR3 is 14 amino acids.

As to this clone: This specimen includes other DNA sequences encoding the same CDR3. V is TRBV19 and J is TRBJ1-4, with D hard to call. The V gene's germline CDR1 is LNHDA and CDR2 SQIVND (reference sequence). Between the trimmed V and J ends, which lost 5 bases and 0 bases, there was a span of 7 bases. The length of the CDR3 is 14 residues. CDR3 sequence: CASSPGATNEKLFF. The CDR3 DNA is TGTGCCAGTAGTCCCGGTGCAACTAATGAAAAACTGTTTTTT.

The rearrangement links TRBV12-3 or TRBV12-4 to TRBJ1-2, with TRBD1 matching 7 bases. The CDR3 contains 13 residues. Trimming at V came to 4 bases and at J to 1 base, leaving 0 bases not matched to a gene. Here the CDR3 reads CASSWDSNYGYTF. The CDR3 bases are TGTGCCAGCAGTTGGGACAGTAACTATGGCTACACCTTC.

The V call is TRBV27, the J call TRBJ1-1; D is unclear. Germline V gene data show CDR1 as MNHEY and CDR2 as SMNVEV (reference sequence). V shed 3 bases and J shed 5 bases, with 13 bases lying between them. CDR3 length: 14 residues. In nucleotides, the CDR3 is TGTGCCAGCAGTTTTTCAGACTTGAGAACTGAAGCTTTCTTT. Protein product: CASSFSDLRTEAFF.

This clone was seen a single time. The V call is TRBV6-5, the J call TRBJ2-2, with D uncertain. Looked up from germline, CDR1 is MNHEY and CDR2 is SVGAGI. Trimming removed 8 bases at V and 5 bases at J, with 12 bases between. This CDR3 spans 13 amino acids. The CDR3 loop is CASVPPGTGELFF. In DNA form, the CDR3 reads TGTGCCAGCGTCCCCCCCGGTACCGGGGAGCTGTTTTTT.

The V call is TRBV7-6, the J call TRBJ1-4, with D possibly matching TRBD1 (5 bases). The V and J ends lost 1 base and 6 bases respectively, with 15 bases between them. CDR1 is SGHVS, CDR2 FNYEAQ, per germline. The length of the CDR3 is 16 residues. CDR3 residues: CASSLGSRQGYEKLFF. The CDR3 DNA reads as TGTGCCAGCAGCTTAGGAAGTAGGCAGGGATATGAAAAACTGTTTTTT. Full variable domain (missing parts from reference TRBV7-6 and TRBJ1-4): GAGVSQSPRYKVTKRGQDVALRCDPISGHVSLYWYRQALGQGPEFLTYFNYEAQQDKSGLPNDRFSAERPEGSISTLTIQRTEQRDSAMYRCASSLGSRQGYEKLFFGSGTQLSVL.

This clone was observed a few times. V is TRBV24-1 and J is TRBJ2-7; 11 bases fit TRBD1. CDR3 size: 17 residues. Germline CDR1 KGHDR, CDR2 SFDVKD. After removal of 5 bases from V and 4 bases from J, the junction contained 12 bases not matched to a gene. The CDR3 reads CATSGRSRGTGGYEQYF. The CDR3 nucleotides are TGTGCCACCAGTGGCCGATCTCGGGGGACAGGGGGTTACGAGCAGTACTTC.

The chain employs TRBV27 and TRBJ1-2; D ambiguous. The germline CDR1 and CDR2 sequences are MNHEY and SMNVEV (reference sequence). This CDR3 contains 14 residues. Trimming took off 5 bases at V and 3 bases at J, with 13 bases between the two ends. The CDR3 sequence: CASSKKREDYGYTF. DNA for the CDR3: TGTGCCAGCAGTAAAAAACGGGAGGACTATGGCTACACCTTC.

The chain uses TRBV5-4 and TRBJ2-7; 7 nucleotides match TRBD2. The CDR3 loop spans 14 amino acids. The junction had 7 bases not matched to a gene; V was cut back by 3 bases and J by 4 bases. Germline values: CDR1 SGHNT, CDR2 YYREEE (reference sequence). The CDR3 reads CASSSGGTQYEQYF. In nucleotides, the CDR3 is TGTGCCAGCAGCTCGGGAGGCACCCAGTACGAGCAGTACTTC.

The V call is TRBV4-1, the J call TRBJ1-4, with 8 positions matching TRBD1. Germline CDR1 MGHRA, CDR2 YSYEKL. This CDR3 comprises 16 residues. Losses at the gene ends were 1 base for V and 8 bases for J; bases not matched to a gene: 9. CDR3 amino acids: CASSQARTGRGEKLFF. As DNA, the CDR3 is TGCGCCAGCAGCCAAGCCAGGACAGGGAGAGGGGAAAAACTGTTTTTT.

V is TRBV24-1 and J is TRBJ2-7; TRBD1 is a possible D gene (5 bases). V gave up 6 bases and J gave up 2 bases, with 10 bases separating them. CDR1 and CDR2 from the germline V gene are KGHDR and SFDVKD. CDR3 length equals 13 residues. CDR3 nucleotide sequence: TGTGCCACCAGTCCTACAGGCGCCTACGAGCAGTACTTC. It encodes CATSPTGAYEQYF.

The V call is TRBV19, the J call TRBJ1-1, with 8 bases aligning to TRBD1. Germline V gene sequence: CDR1 LNHDA, CDR2 SQIVND (reference sequence). Germline trimming cut 6 bases from V and 3 bases from J; bases unmatched to any gene: 3. CDR3 size: 13 residues. The CDR3 here is CASRLDRDTEAFF. CDR3 nucleotide sequence: TGTGCCAGTAGATTGGACAGGGACACTGAAGCTTTCTTT.

The chain couples TRBV7-6 to TRBJ2-2, with D maybe TRBD1 (5 bases). The CDR3 extends over 14 amino acids. Trimming left V 1 base short and J 4 bases short, with 7 bases between. Germline V CDR1 and CDR2: SGHVS, FNYEAQ. The CDR3 protein is CASSLGQFTGELFF. CDR3 DNA sequence: TGTGCCAGCAGCTTAGGACAGTTCACCGGGGAGCTGTTTTTT. Supplemented by reference TRBV7-6 and TRBJ2-2, the full variable domain reads GAGVSQSPRYKVTKRGQDVALRCDPISGHVSLYWYRQALGQGPEFLTYFNYEAQQDKSGLPNDRFSAERPEGSISTLTIQRTEQRDSAMYRCASSLGQFTGELFFGEGSRLTVL.